A single sample is the source of the 26 T cell receptor beta chains below, sequenced in a study of CD8+ T cells in alopecia areata. Extracted RNA was reverse transcribed, and the resulting cDNA served as sequencing template. The protocol was immunoSEQ multiplex PCR, while the TCRdb copy is restricted to in-frame clones and leaves out a portion. Of hundreds of thousands of clones in the sample, 67% were seen once. Specimen: CD4+ T cells sorted from blood, collected at week 0. The receptors were gathered from a human donor with alopecia areata.

The chain links TRBV7-3 to TRBJ1-1; tentatively, D is TRBD1 (6 bases). The CDR3 is 18 residues long. CDR1 and CDR2 (germline): SGHTA, FQGTGA. V lost 2 bases, J lost 3 bases, and 22 bases lay in between. The CDR3 sequence is CASSLYVSGGKLDTEAFF. The CDR3 DNA reads TGTGCCAGCAGCTTATACGTTAGTGGGGGCAAATTGGACACTGAAGCTTTCTTT.

This clone was observed a handful of times. V usage is TRBV10-3 and J usage is TRBJ1-6, with D possibly TRBD1 on 6 matching bases. V was cut by 7 bases and J by 7 bases, with 11 bases left in between. Looked up from germline, CDR1 is ENHRY and CDR2 is SYGVKD. This CDR3 contains 13 residues. In nucleotides, the CDR3 is TGTGCCATCAACAGGGAAATGAATTCACCCCTCCACTTT. Translating it yields CAINREMNSPLHF.

The V gene is TRBV4-3, the J gene TRBJ2-1; TRBD1 aligns across 7 bases. This CDR3 spans 14 amino acids. Germline CDR1 and CDR2: LGHNA and YSLEER. J lost 10 bases, V lost 0 bases, and 6 bases had no gene match. CDR3 coding DNA: TGCGCCAGCAGCCAAGACTTCCGGACAGGCGAGCAGTTCTTC. Translating it yields CASSQDFRTGEQFF.

The chain uses TRBV30 and TRBJ1-1, with D tentatively TRBD1 (5 bases). The ends were cut back, 8 bases at V and 5 bases at J, with 18 bases in the middle. Per germline, CDR1 GTSNPN and CDR2 SVGIG (reference sequence). This CDR3 region has 13 residues. The CDR3 DNA follows: TGTGCCCGGAACCGGGGTAGGGGAACTGAAGCTTTCTTT. Translation gives CARNRGRGTEAFF.

This clone was picked up a small number of times. V gene TRBV11-2 combines with J gene TRBJ2-1; 10 bases align to TRBD2. This CDR3 is built from 15 residues. CDR1 and CDR2 from the germline V gene are SGHAT and FQNNGV. The J segment lost 4 bases and the V segment lost 8 bases, leaving 8 bases of the junction unmatched. Here the CDR3 reads CASLLAGSTYNEQFF. Written as DNA, the CDR3 is TGTGCCAGCTTACTAGCGGGGAGTACTTACAATGAGCAGTTCTTC. Based on the CDR3 plus reference TRBV11-2 and TRBJ2-1, the full variable domain is EAGVAQSPRYKIIEKRQSVAFWCNPISGHATLYWYQQILGQGPKLLIQFQNNGVVDDSQLPKDRFSAERLKGVDSTLKIQPAKLEDSAVYLCASLLAGSTYNEQFFGPGTRLTVL.

The V and J genes are TRBV30 and TRBJ2-7; D possibly corresponds to TRBD1 (5 bases). There are 11 residues in the CDR3. Per the germline V gene, CDR1 is GTSNPN and CDR2 is SVGIG (reference sequence). V lost 6 bases and J lost 3, with 9 bases in between. In DNA form, the CDR3 reads TGTGCCTGCCTAAGGGGCTACGAGCAGTACTTC. As protein: CACLRGYEQYF.

By frequency in the sample, this clone is medium-sized. V usage is TRBV4-1 and J usage is TRBJ2-7; the D gene is possibly TRBD2 (5 bases). Trimming pared 4 bases from V and 3 bases from J, leaving 7 bases between. The CDR3 spans 12 residues. Germline CDR1 is MGHRA and CDR2 is YSYEKL. CDR3 region: CASSLDFYEQYF. The CDR3 DNA reads TGCGCCAGCAGCCTGGACTTCTACGAGCAGTACTTC.

This clone was seen just once. The chain is built from TRBV30 and TRBJ2-2; weak D call: TRBD2 (5 bases). Germline values: CDR1 GTSNPN, CDR2 SVGIG (reference sequence). This CDR3 is built from 13 residues. Trimming pared 2 bases from V and 4 bases from J, leaving 8 bases between. The CDR3 protein is CAWSSGITGELFF. CDR3 nucleotides: TGTGCCTGGAGTTCCGGGATCACCGGGGAGCTGTTTTTT.

This chain connects TRBV9 to TRBJ2-7, with D perhaps TRBD1 (5 bases). This CDR3 region has 15 residues. Germline-derived CDR1 and CDR2 are SGDLS and YYNGEE. The V end lost 3 bases, the J end lost 2 bases, and 15 bases lay between the germline ends. CDR3: CASSGLGKGPYEQYF. The CDR3 coding sequence is TGTGCCAGCAGCGGATTGGGTAAGGGGCCCTACGAGCAGTACTTC.

The J gene is TRBJ1-2, the V gene TRBV7-2; 8 bases are a match to TRBD1. The CDR3 length is 14 residues. Losses at the gene ends were 4 bases for V and 7 bases for J; bases not matched to a gene: 8. CDR1 is SGHTA and CDR2 is FQGNSA in the germline V gene. The CDR3 DNA reads as TGTGCCAGCAGCTCCATAGGGACAGGACTTGGCTACACCTTC. Residues: CASSSIGTGLGYTF.

This clone appeared a single time. The chain employs TRBV2 and TRBJ1-4; D gene uncertain. Per germline, CDR1 SNHLY and CDR2 FYNNEI. Trimming took 7 bases from V and 0 from J, leaving 9 bases between them. CDR3 length: 14 residues. The chain's CDR3 is CASTLQTTNEKLFF. The CDR3 nucleotides read TGTGCCAGCACCTTACAGACAACTAATGAAAAACTGTTTTTT.

This clone was detected only a few times. The genes are TRBV20-1 and TRBJ1-1; D might be TRBD1 (5 bases). Trimming left V 5 bases short and J 2 bases short, with 6 bases between. The V gene's germline CDR1 is DFQATT and CDR2 SNEGSKA (reference sequence). The CDR3 sequence is 11 residues long. The DNA of the CDR3 is TGCAGTGCTGGGGCCAACACTGAAGCTTTCTTT. It is translated as CSAGANTEAFF.

This chain joins TRBV7-9 and TRBJ2-1; either TRBD1 or TRBD2 may fit D (5 bases each). CDR1 and CDR2 from the germline V gene are SEHNR and FQNEAQ (reference sequence). The CDR3 is 17 residues long. The V end lost 8 bases, the J end lost 4 bases, and 24 bases lay between the germline ends. The CDR3 reads CASGKGLGVRTYNEQFF. The CDR3 nucleotides are TGTGCCAGCGGTAAAGGGTTGGGGGTGCGGACTTACAATGAGCAGTTCTTC.

V and J are TRBV7-2 and TRBJ2-7; weak D call: TRBD2 (6 bases). V lost 3 bases, J lost 0 bases, and 12 bases lay in between. The CDR3 is 15 amino acids. CDR1 is SGHTA, CDR2 FQGNSA, per germline. CDR3: CASSFLQTSSYEQYF. The CDR3 DNA sequence: TGTGCCAGCAGCTTTCTCCAGACTAGCTCCTACGAGCAGTACTTC.

This clone was recorded a few times. J is TRBJ1-4 and V is TRBV29-1; tentatively, D is TRBD1 (5 bases). The CDR3 extends over 15 amino acids. With 6 bases removed from V and 7 bases from J, the gap between germline ends came to 21 bases. The V gene's germline CDR1 is SQVTM and CDR2 ANQGSEA. DNA of the CDR3: TGCAGCGTCGCTGGGACCCCTGATCGTCGTGAAAAACTGTTTTTT. It specifies CSVAGTPDRREKLFF.

As for this clone: Other DNA variants within this sample encode the same CDR3. DNA of the CDR3: TGTGCCAGCAGCCTGAGAGGTTACGAGCAGTACTTC. This encodes CASSLRGYEQYF. This chain joins TRBV5-6 and TRBJ2-7; D is unclear. V lost 4 bases and J 4 bases, leaving 9 bases between the germline ends. The CDR3 runs to 12 residues. Germline-derived CDR1 and CDR2 are SGHDT and YYEEEE.

V gene TRBV5-1 combines with J gene TRBJ1-2; no firm D call. Germline V gene data show CDR1 as SGHRS and CDR2 as YFSETQ. The CDR3 consists of 13 residues. V shed 4 bases and J shed 7 bases, with 14 bases lying between them. The chain's CDR3 is CASSNFGIGGYTF. CDR3 DNA: TGCGCCAGCAGCAATTTCGGGATAGGTGGCTACACCTTC.

This clone was observed a few times. This chain joins TRBV25-1 and TRBJ2-7, with D possibly TRBD1 on 5 matching bases. Trimming stripped 6 bases from V and 7 bases from J, with 22 bases between. CDR1 MGHDK and CDR2 SYGVNS come from the germline V gene. This CDR3 contains 15 residues. The DNA for the CDR3 is TGTGCCAGCAGCCCATCTCTGGTGCCAGGGTGGGAGCAGTACTTC. Protein product: CASSPSLVPGWEQYF.

The chain combines TRBV25-1 with TRBJ1-2, with unresolved D. Germline CDR1 and CDR2: MGHDK and SYGVNS. V lost 5 bases and J lost 1, with 8 bases in between. The CDR3 runs 13 residues. CDR3 residues: CASSRSLNYGYTF. The CDR3 DNA sequence: TGTGCCAGCAGTCGGAGTCTTAACTATGGCTACACCTTC.

This clone was recorded once. The chain uses TRBV6-6 and TRBJ1-5; the match to TRBD1 covers 7 bases. The ends lost 4 bases at V and 6 bases at J; junction bases unmatched: 9. Germline V CDR1 and CDR2: MNHNY, SVGAGI (reference sequence). There are 15 residues in the CDR3. The chain's CDR3 is CASSLDRVDGQPQHF. For the CDR3, the DNA is TGTGCCAGCAGTTTAGACAGGGTTGACGGTCAGCCCCAGCATTTT.

The chain uses TRBV29-1 and TRBJ2-5; a possible D gene is TRBD1 (6 bases). There are 12 residues in the CDR3. Trimming removed 3 bases at V and 5 bases at J, with 10 bases between. Germline CDR1 reads SQVTM; CDR2 reads ANQGSEA. The CDR3 here is CSVDVGAETQYF. CDR3 DNA: TGCAGCGTTGATGTGGGGGCTGAGACCCAGTACTTC.

The chain combines TRBV7-9 with TRBJ2-3, with D perhaps TRBD1 (5 bases). Germline V lookup: CDR1 SEHNR, CDR2 FQNEAQ (reference sequence). The CDR3 loop spans 13 amino acids. Between the trimmed V and J ends, which lost 1 base and 6 bases, there was a span of 8 bases. The CDR3 coding sequence is TGTGCCAGCAGCTTAGGGGGCGCGGATACGCAGTATTTT. As protein: CASSLGGADTQYF.

This chain connects TRBV4-3 to TRBJ2-4; D uncertain. In germline, CDR1 is LGHNA, CDR2 YSLEER. Trimming pared 0 bases from V and 0 bases from J, leaving 6 bases between. CDR3 length: 15 amino acids. CDR3 DNA sequence: TGCGCCAGCAGCCAAGACGTCCTAGCCAAAAACATTCAGTACTTC. It encodes CASSQDVLAKNIQYF.

The V call is TRBV30, the J call TRBJ2-7; perhaps D is TRBD1 or TRBD2 (5 bases each). V was trimmed by 3 bases and J by 2 bases, leaving 17 bases between them. The length of the CDR3 is 15 residues. Germline V gene sequence: CDR1 GTSNPN, CDR2 SVGIG (reference sequence). The CDR3 DNA is TGTGCCTGGAGCAGGTCGGGGACGGCAACCTACGAGCAGTACTTC. It specifies CAWSRSGTATYEQYF.

The chain joins TRBV30 to TRBJ2-7; D is undetermined. The V end lost 1 base, the J end lost 2 bases, and 6 bases lay between the germline ends. CDR1 GTSNPN and CDR2 SVGIG come from the germline V gene (reference sequence). CDR3 length: 12 residues. DNA of the CDR3: TGTGCCTGGAGTGCATATACCTACGAGCAGTACTTC. This codes for CAWSAYTYEQYF. Combining the CDR3 with reference TRBV30 and TRBJ2-7 gives the whole variable domain SQTIHQWPATLVQPVGSPLSLECTVEGTSNPNLYWYRQAAGRGLQLLFYSVGIGQISSEVPQNLSASRPQDRQFILSSKKLLLSDSGFYLCAWSAYTYEQYFGPGTRLTVT.

The chain uses TRBV30 and TRBJ2-7; TRBD1 agrees at 7 bases. The length of the CDR3 is 13 residues. Germline CDR1 is GTSNPN and CDR2 is SVGIG (reference sequence). Germline trimming cut 2 bases from V and 5 bases from J; bases unmatched to any gene: 6. The CDR3 loop is CAWSRQGRDEQYF. CDR3 DNA sequence: TGTGCCTGGAGTAGACAGGGTCGGGACGAGCAGTACTTC.